A single sample is the source of the 3 T cell receptor beta chains below, sequenced in a study of technical replicates of blood from a handful of donors. Produced via immunoSEQ multiplex PCR; TCRdb's table is partial and in-frame only. The top ten hold around 0.37% of the sample, which has around 70,000 clones, roughly 94% seen once. Sequenced input: T cells isolated from PBMCs. Receptor source: a human donor in good health.

V usage is TRBV19 and J usage is TRBJ1-4, with D unclear. Trimming removed 6 bases from V and 8 bases from J, with 13 bases in between. CDR3 length equals 13 residues. CDR1 and CDR2 from the germline V gene are LNHDA and SQIVND (reference sequence). The CDR3 is CASRGRAEEKLFF. In nucleotides, the CDR3 is TGTGCCAGTAGAGGGAGGGCCGAAGAAAAACTGTTTTTT.

The genes are TRBV11-3 and TRBJ2-2; 7 bases map to TRBD2. The CDR3 sequence is 14 residues long. The germline CDR1 and CDR2 sequences are SGHNT and YENEEA. After removal of 1 base from V and 11 bases from J, the junction contained 7 bases not matched to a gene. CDR3 loop: CASSLARTSAELFF. The DNA of the CDR3 is TGTGCCAGCAGCTTAGCCCGTACTAGCGCAGAGCTGTTTTTT.

In its sample, this clone was seen once. This chain links TRBV7-2 with TRBJ2-3; D is undetermined. The CDR3 consists of 13 residues. V was trimmed by 8 bases and J by 1 base, leaving 10 bases between them. CDR1 SGHTA and CDR2 FQGNSA come from the germline V gene. The CDR3 nucleotides read TGTGCCAGCTCGAACGGAGGCACAGATACGCAGTATTTT. Translating gives CASSNGGTDTQYF.